Shown below are 8 T cell receptor beta chains from a single sample sequenced in a study of T cells in Graves' hyperthyroidism and ophthalmopathy. Amplified TCR beta CDR3 regions derived from RNA transcripts. HTBI primers were employed in a first-round RT-PCR of the TCR CDR3. TCRdb re-called the multiplex PCR reads with MiXCR, one entry per CDR3 protein. This sample carries about 560,000 distinct CDR3 sequences, 16% of them seen once, and the ten largest clones take around 18%. The sequenced sample consisted of blood. These receptors were taken from a woman between 18 and 29 years old with Graves' hyperthyroidism.

Ten or more counts support this clonotype. The chain links TRBV20-1 to TRBJ2-7, with D hard to call. The CDR3 spans 13 residues. The germline V gene encodes CDR1 DFQATT and CDR2 SNEGSKA (reference sequence). V lost 6 bases, J lost 0 bases, and 12 bases lay in between. CDR3 sequence (DNA): TGCAGTGCCATCGGACGTACCTCCTACGAGCAGTACTTC. Amino acid sequence: CSAIGRTSYEQYF.

Many counts were recorded for this clonotype. This chain uses TRBV3-1 with TRBJ2-3; 8 positions match TRBD2. Looked up from germline, CDR1 is LGHDT and CDR2 is YNNKEL (reference sequence). J lost 4 bases, V lost 4 bases, and 10 bases had no gene match. This CDR3 has 16 amino acids. As DNA, the CDR3 is TGTGCCAGCAGCCTTAGGTGGGCCGGGGGGGCAGATACGCAGTATTTT. Translated, it gives CASSLRWAGGADTQYF.

The chain has TRBV12-5 and TRBJ2-1; D tentatively fits TRBD1 or TRBD2 (6 bases each). The CDR3 contains 15 residues. The germline V and J ends were trimmed by 7 bases and 7 bases, with 20 bases remaining between them. Germline CDR1 LGHNT, CDR2 FRNRAP. The CDR3 DNA reads TGTGCTAGTGCTTCAGCGGAAGGGGGGTCGAATGAGCAGTTCTTC. This encodes CASASAEGGSNEQFF.

V is TRBV19 and J is TRBJ2-6, with D uncertain. Germline V gene data show CDR1 as LNHDA and CDR2 as SQIVND (reference sequence). V lost 3 bases and J 5 bases, leaving 5 bases between the germline ends. The CDR3 spans 13 residues. The CDR3 loop reads CASSMSRANVLTF. CDR3 DNA sequence: TGTGCCAGTAGTATGTCGCGGGCCAACGTCCTGACTTTC. Complete variable domain (other parts from reference TRBV19 and TRBJ2-6): DGGITQSPKYLFRKEGQNVTLSCEQNLNHDAMYWYRQDPGQGLRLIYYSQIVNDFQKGDIAEGYSVSREKKESFPLTVTSAQKNPTAFYLCASSMSRANVLTFGAGSRLTVL.

Ten or more counts support this clonotype. The J gene is TRBJ2-2, the V gene TRBV10-3; TRBD2 matches at 11 bases. This CDR3 has 16 residues. V gave up 6 bases and J gave up 1 base; unmatched junction bases: 4. CDR1 ENHRY and CDR2 SYGVKD come from the germline V gene. Written as DNA, the CDR3 is TGTGCCATCAGCCACACTAGCGGGAGGAACACCGGGGAGCTGTTTTTT. Translation: CAISHTSGRNTGELFF.

This clonotype was detected only a few times. The rearrangement joins TRBV7-9 to TRBJ2-7; possibly TRBD1 or TRBD2 for D (5 bases each). In germline, CDR1 is SEHNR, CDR2 FQNEAQ (reference sequence). This CDR3 is 14 amino acids long. V was clipped by 5 bases and J by 3 bases, with 14 bases between them. The CDR3 DNA follows: TGTGCCAGCAGCCACCGGGACCGTCTCTACGAGCAGTACTTC. It is translated as CASSHRDRLYEQYF.

This clonotype was observed many times. J is TRBJ1-5 and V is TRBV15, with 8 bases that match TRBD1. The CDR3 has 16 amino acids. In germline, CDR1 is LNHNV, CDR2 YYDKDF (reference sequence). V lost 5 bases, J lost 0 bases, and 6 bases stayed unmatched. CDR3: CATSLRGRGSNQPQHF. The CDR3 bases are TGTGCCACCAGCCTCAGGGGGCGAGGTAGCAATCAGCCCCAGCATTTT.

The CDR3 reads CASSVGLAGGSETQYF. In DNA form, the CDR3 reads TGTGCCAGCAGCGTAGGCCTAGCGGGGGGGTCGGAGACCCAGTACTTC. V gene TRBV9 combines with J gene TRBJ2-5, with 12 nucleotides matching TRBD2. CDR1 SGDLS and CDR2 YYNGEE come from the germline V gene. The CDR3 extends over 16 amino acids. J lost 5 bases, V lost 0 bases, and 5 bases had no gene match.